These T cell receptor beta chains were read from a single sample in a study of T-cell reconstitution after alpha-beta-depleted transplantation in children. TCRdb analysed the PCR reads with MiXCR anew, one entry per CDR3 protein. The data hold about 540,000 distinct CDR3 sequences, with roughly 18% observed a single time. The material was PBMCs from the stem cell graft donor, obtained from the stem cell graft. Source of these receptors: a human donor who donated a stem cell graft to a child with acute lymphoblastic leukemia. Each CDR3 is given with its conserved first and last residue. D genes are given only for firm matches. Where a row states a size, it is once, few, many or the class of an expanded clone; other rows omit it.

d_call	v_call	clone_size	j_call	cdr3_nt	cdr3_aa
TRBD2	TRBV3-1	NA	TRBJ2-3	TGTGCCTGCAGCCAAGGACTAGCGGGAGTTGTATCGGCAGATACGCAGTATTTT	CACSQGLAGVVSADTQYF
NA	TRBV18	NA	TRBJ1-1	TGTGCCAGCTCACCAGGGCGTTACACTGAAGCTTTCTTT	CASSPGRYTEAFF
TRBD1	TRBV20-1	NA	TRBJ1-5	TGCAGTGCTAAAAATGGACAGGAATACAATCAGCCCCAGCATTTT	CSAKNGQEYNQPQHF
NA	TRBV15	few	TRBJ2-2	TGTGCCACCAGCACCCCATCAGCGGGCAGGGGAGCGGGCGGGGAGCTGTTTTTT	CATSTPSAGRGAGGELFF
NA	TRBV13	few	TRBJ1-2	TGTGCCAGCAGCCTCGACAGATTCCGTGGCTACACCTTC	CASSLDRFRGYTF
NA	TRBV5-1	NA	TRBJ2-5	TGCGCCAGCAGCTCGGATCTTAGCGGACGTTGGTGGGACCAAGAGACCCAGTACTTC	CASSSDLSGRWWDQETQYF
NA	TRBV14	NA	TRBJ2-1	TGTGCCAGCAGCCAAGGACTAGATCCGTTCTTC	CASSQGLDPFF
TRBD1	TRBV7-2	many	TRBJ2-3	TGTGCCAGCAGCTTGGGGACAGGGGTCAGCACAGATACGCAGTATTTT	CASSLGTGVSTDTQYF
TRBD1	TRBV6-1	few	TRBJ1-2	TGTGCCAGCAGTCGTGCCCCCGGGACAGGCGCCGTCTTCTATGGCTACACCTTC	CASSRAPGTGAVFYGYTF
NA	TRBV12-3/TRBV12-4	NA	TRBJ2-1	TGTGCCAGCAGGTCCGGAGTAGGCGATGAGCAGTTCTTC	CASRSGVGDEQFF
NA	TRBV7-9	few	TRBJ1-1	TGTGCCAGCATTATCGACATAAACACTGAAGCTTTCTTT	CASIIDINTEAFF
TRBD2	TRBV19	NA	TRBJ2-1	TGTGCCAGTAGTATATGGACTAGCAGTAACAATGAGCAGTTCTTC	CASSIWTSSNNEQFF
NA	TRBV29-1	few	TRBJ1-2	TGCAGCGTCACCACAGCAAACTATGGCTACACCTTC	CSVTTANYGYTF
NA	TRBV29-1	NA	TRBJ2-3	TGCAGCGTTCGGACAGATACGCAGTATTTT	CSVRTDTQYF
TRBD1	TRBV20-1	NA	TRBJ2-4	TGCAGTGCCGCCGGGACAGGGAAAAACATTCAGTACTTC	CSAAGTGKNIQYF
NA	TRBV10-1	few	TRBJ1-1	TGCGCCAGCAGTGAGTCGATCATGAAGAACACTGAAGCTTTCTTT	CASSESIMKNTEAFF
TRBD1	TRBV7-8	NA	TRBJ1-5	TGTGCCAGCAGCTTAGTCGGACAGGGCAATCAGCCCCAGCATTTT	CASSLVGQGNQPQHF
TRBD1	TRBV29-1	NA	TRBJ2-3	TGCAGCGTTGAACAGGGGGCGGCAGATACGCAGTATTTT	CSVEQGAADTQYF
TRBD2	TRBV6-2/TRBV6-3	few	TRBJ2-1	TGTGCCAGCAGTTACGGCGGGAGCTCCTACAATGAGCAGTTCTTC	CASSYGGSSYNEQFF
NA	TRBV20-1	few	TRBJ2-3	TGCAGTGCTAGTGTGGGGGCCTCAGATACGCAGTATTTT	CSASVGASDTQYF
NA	TRBV30	NA	TRBJ1-1	TGTGCCTGGAGTGGAATTAAGGGCACTGAAGCTTTCTTT	CAWSGIKGTEAFF
TRBD1	TRBV4-1	few	TRBJ1-5	TGCGCCAGCAGCCAGGTCGACAGGGAAAGTCAGCCCCAGCATTTT	CASSQVDRESQPQHF
NA	TRBV5-1	NA	TRBJ2-3	TGCGCCAGCAGCTCCGGAACAGGGTCAGCACACATCACAGATACGCAGTATTTT	CASSSGTGSAHITDTQYF
NA	TRBV20-1	NA	TRBJ2-1	TGCAGTGCTAGAGCCGCGGGGATAGCGGACAATGAGCAGTTCTTC	CSARAAGIADNEQFF
NA	TRBV7-3	few	TRBJ1-1	TGTGCCAGCAGCTTAAATCAGGGAGACACTGAAGCTTTCTTT	CASSLNQGDTEAFF
NA	TRBV12-3/TRBV12-4	NA	TRBJ1-1	TGTGCCAGCAGTTTCAAGTCAGGCACTGAAGCTTTCTTT	CASSFKSGTEAFF
NA	TRBV12-3/TRBV12-4	many	TRBJ2-7	TGTGCCAGCAGGGACAGACGATTTTACGAGCAGTACTTC	CASRDRRFYEQYF
NA	TRBV9	NA	TRBJ1-1	TGTGCCAGCATGGGGGCGGGGGCCACTGAAGCTTTCTTT	CASMGAGATEAFF
NA	TRBV11-2	NA	TRBJ2-1	TGTGCCAGCAGCCGGGATAGCCCCAATGAGCAGTTCTTC	CASSRDSPNEQFF
NA	TRBV9	NA	TRBJ2-1	TGTGCCAGCAGCGTCTCCCGGGCACCAAACTACAATGAGCAGTTCTTC	CASSVSRAPNYNEQFF
NA	TRBV29-1	NA	TRBJ1-2	TGCAGCGTTGAAGATGGTCAGGGCCGATATGGCTACACCTTC	CSVEDGQGRYGYTF
TRBD2	TRBV2	NA	TRBJ2-3	TGTGCCAGCAAAACTAGCGGAGCTAGCACAGATACGCAGTATTTT	CASKTSGASTDTQYF
TRBD1	TRBV7-9	few	TRBJ2-7	TGTGCCAGCAGCCCTAACACGAGACAGGGCCCCTACGAGCAGTACTTC	CASSPNTRQGPYEQYF
NA	TRBV27	many	TRBJ2-5	TGTGCCAGCAGTTTATTAGGTCCCCCTATAGGAGCTAAAGAGACCCAGTACTTC	CASSLLGPPIGAKETQYF
TRBD2	TRBV12-3/TRBV12-4	few	TRBJ2-3	TGTGCCAGCAGAATGGGGCTAGCGGGAGGTTATGATACGCAGTATTTT	CASRMGLAGGYDTQYF
NA	TRBV2	few	TRBJ1-5	TGTGCCAGCAGTGAAGCATACAGGGACAGCAATCAGCCCCAGCATTTT	CASSEAYRDSNQPQHF
TRBD1	TRBV12-3/TRBV12-4	few	TRBJ2-7	TGTGCCAGCAGTTTGGGGACAGTGGTCTCGGATGTCTCCTACGAGCAGTACTTC	CASSLGTVVSDVSYEQYF
TRBD1	TRBV6-5	few	TRBJ2-2	TGTGCCAGCAGTTCCGGGACAGATAACACCGGGGAGCTGTTTTTT	CASSSGTDNTGELFF
NA	TRBV28	NA	TRBJ2-5	TGTGCCAGCACCCTCTTATTCGGGGAGACCCAGTACTTC	CASTLLFGETQYF
NA	TRBV12-3/TRBV12-4	many	TRBJ2-1	TGTGCCAGCAGTTTTACCAGCTCCTACAATGAGCAGTTCTTC	CASSFTSSYNEQFF